This T cell receptor (beta chain) was found in a study of yellow fever vaccine responses in identical twins. The germline gives CDR1 LGHDT, CDR2 YNNKEL (reference sequence). CDR3 length: 14 amino acids. V was pared by 5 bases and J by 0 bases, with 7 bases between. Each CDR3 protein gets one entry after TCRdb re-called the RT-PCR reads with MiXCR. The table includes 25,000 or so distinct CDR3 sequences, over 75% detected once. The input for sequencing was T cells from blood (PBMCs), unsorted or a sorted subset (not recorded which), taken before or after yellow fever vaccination (not recorded which). The rearrangement links TRBV3-1 to TRBJ2-2, with a possible D match to TRBD2 (6 bases). The origin of this receptor is a woman aged 18-35 years who received the yellow fever vaccine. In nucleotides, the CDR3 is TGTGCCAGCAGCGGGGGGACGAACACCGGGGAGCTGTTTTTT. The encoded protein is CASSGGTNTGELFF. The variable domain in full, completed from reference TRBV3-1 and TRBJ2-2, reads DTAVSQTPKYLVTQMGNDKSIKCEQNLGHDTMYWYKQDSKKFLKIMFSYNNKELIINETVPNRFSPKSPDKAHLNLHINSLELGDSAVYFCASSGGTNTGELFFGEGSRLTVL.